Reported below is one T cell receptor beta chain. Its antigen is not identified. This record belongs to a study of cytomegalovirus exposure and HLA in healthy donors. Notes on the study in general: A missense variant in DCLRE1C was later tied to TCR beta V- and J-gene trimming. Upon later analysis, HLA-associated TCR beta chains proved more clonally expanded than other, equally common chains. About 87% or about 30% of the time was how often most TCR beta V segments were productive, according to an earlier analysis.

V trimming: 8 bases; J trimming: 2 bases; junction bases outside the gene matches: 11. The CDR3 runs to 17 residues. CDR1 and CDR2 (germline): SGHRS, YFSETQ. Primers: 60 Vbeta forward and 13 Jbeta reverse. TCRdb keeps only in-frame clones here, not all; method: immunoSEQ multiplex PCR. The sample lists around 150,000 clones, under 75% occurring once. The chain combines TRBV5-1 with TRBJ2-3; 13 positions match TRBD2. The clonotype comes from a woman aged 40 to 50 in good health and CMV-seronegative. The sample was PBMCs. CDR3 nucleotide sequence: TGCGCCAGTGGGACTAGCGGGGTTCCCCTTGACACAGATACGCAGTATTTT. It translates to CASGTSGVPLDTDTQYF.